This TCR beta chain was documented in a study of blood T cell repertoires in COVID-19. Study in general: Both acute and convalescent COVID-19 samples were obtained from the United States, Italy and Spain. Sources were T cells, B-cell-depleted T cells, or PBMCs; the material itself was cDNA or gDNA.

In the original processing: Amplification of reference gene primers provided the estimated nucleated cell counts. The repertoire was sequenced with immunoSEQ multiplex PCR; TCRdb's copy has only in-frame clones and lacks some. The D gene and trimming were derived from the DNA, and the V and J assignments and clone size from that table. The sample includes hundreds of thousands of clones, about nine tenths of them seen just once. In germline, CDR1 is SNHLY, CDR2 FYNNEI. The CDR3 covers 16 residues. Trimming took 0 bases from V and 12 from J; bases not matched to a gene: 9. The chain has TRBV2 and TRBJ1-6, with 9 bases identical to TRBD1. The sequence came from a middle-aged man with acute or convalescent COVID-19. Material for sequencing was peripheral blood. The CDR3, as DNA: TGTGCCAGCAGTGAAGCGGTGGGACAGGGTATTAAACCCCTCCACTTT. Protein: CASSEAVGQGIKPLHF.